This T cell receptor (beta chain) came from a study of STAT5B mutations in CD4+ large granular lymphocyte leukemia. TCRdb's table, derived via immunoSEQ multiplex PCR, lists solely in-frame clones and lacks some. The sample has about 33,000 clones, 60% to 80% seen once. V was cut by 0 bases and J by 2 bases, with 10 bases left in between. Germline CDR1 is SEHNR and CDR2 is FQNEAQ (reference sequence). This CDR3 spans 15 amino acids. Study-wide points: TRBV06-family usage was enriched in top patient clones (8/27) versus controls (2/35).

To note about this clone: The antigen remains unidentified.

The rearrangement links TRBV7-9 to TRBJ2-5; D is tentatively TRBD1 or TRBD2 (6 bases each). The source material was CD4+ T cells from blood buffy coats. This TCR derives from a human donor in good health. This chain's CDR3 is CASSLARGDQETQYF. DNA for the CDR3: TGTGCCAGCAGCTTAGCAAGGGGGGATCAAGAGACCCAGTACTTC.